This T cell receptor beta chain was profiled in a study of T cells in Graves' hyperthyroidism and ophthalmopathy. Study-level background: Peripheral blood collection took place at initial diagnosis, before any treatment.

In its sample, this clonotype was seen many times. Antigen unknown. The length of the CDR3 is 14 residues. V was pared by 6 bases and J by 3 bases, with 11 bases between. CDR1 is MNHEY, CDR2 SMNVEV, per germline (reference sequence). Uncontrolled infection, other autoimmune disease, pregnancy or lactation barred patients from enrollment. Diagnoses were established using clinical symptoms, serum thyroxine and TRAb, thyroid ultrasound and orbital computed tomography. General study points: Blood samples included most of the expanded thyroid clonotypes exceeding 0.001.

RNA transcripts provided the source from which TCR beta CDR3 regions were amplified. First-round RT-PCR with HTBI primers amplified the TCR CDR3 region. TCRdb re-called the multiplex PCR reads with MiXCR, one entry per CDR3 protein. The sample holds hundreds of thousands of distinct CDR3 sequences, 17% seen once. Sequencing input: blood. The TCR was taken from a woman aged 60-75 years with Graves' ophthalmopathy. The chain combines TRBV27 with TRBJ1-4, with D perhaps matching TRBD1 (5 bases). The CDR3 spells CASRRGSANEKLFF. CDR3 in DNA: TGTGCCAGCAGGCGGGGCTCTGCTAATGAAAAACTGTTTTTT.